Listed below are T cell receptor beta chains from one sample, sequenced in a study of blood T cell repertoires in COVID-19. The repertoire was sequenced with immunoSEQ multiplex PCR; TCRdb's copy has only in-frame clones and lacks some. The table lists over 150,000 clones, 70% to 90% of them singletons. The sample consisted of peripheral blood. These receptors came from a man in his 70s with active or convalescent COVID-19. Both conserved end residues are part of each CDR3. Fields, in order: J gene, V gene, D gene, clone size, CDR3 protein, CDR3 DNA. The D gene is left open where the match is weak. Clone size appears in some rows only: once, few, many, or a class for an expanded clone.

>TRBJ1-4|TRBV19|TRBD1|.
CASRDRDRVEEKLFF
TGTGCCAGTCGGGACCGGGACAGGGTTGAAGAAAAACTGTTTTTT
>TRBJ2-7|TRBV2|.|.
CASSELAGEQYF
TGTGCCAGCAGTGAACTGGCAGGAGAGCAGTACTTC
>TRBJ1-1|TRBV28|TRBD1|once
CASSPPGTANTEAFF
TGTGCCAGCAGTCCACCCGGGACAGCAAACACTGAAGCTTTCTTT
>TRBJ1-1|TRBV3-1/TRBV3-2|.|.
CASSSYRAMNTEAFF
TGTGCCAGCAGCTCGTACAGGGCCATGAACACTGAAGCTTTCTTT
>TRBJ2-7|TRBV30|.|.
CAWSVRGSYEQYF
TGTGCCTGGAGTGTAAGAGGCTCCTACGAGCAGTACTTC
>TRBJ2-7|TRBV18|TRBD2|.
CASSGLAGLYEQYF
TGTGCCAGCTCGGGACTAGCGGGCCTCTACGAGCAGTACTTC
>TRBJ2-7|TRBV9|TRBD2|.
CASSVGTSGDYEQYF
TGTGCCAGCAGCGTAGGGACTAGCGGTGACTACGAGCAGTACTTC
>TRBJ2-2|TRBV6-5|.|.
CASSRFAGELFF
TGTGCCAGCTCTAGGTTTGCGGGGGAGCTGTTTTTT
>TRBJ2-2|TRBV7-2|TRBD1|.
CASSYQGQGTSGELFF
TGTGCCAGCAGCTACCAGGGACAGGGAACATCCGGGGAGCTGTTTTTT
>TRBJ1-1|TRBV11-3|.|.
CASSLGPGEAFF
TGTGCCAGCAGCTTAGGGCCAGGTGAAGCTTTCTTT
>TRBJ2-1|TRBV9|.|.
CASSTREMFNEQFF
TGTGCCAGCAGCACCCGGGAGATGTTTAATGAGCAGTTCTTC
>TRBJ1-1|TRBV7-9|.|.
CASKSLEGPRYTEAFF
TGTGCCAGCAAATCATTAGAGGGCCCACGATACACTGAAGCTTTCTTT
>TRBJ1-5|TRBV7-2|.|.
CASSLEEGPQHF
TGTGCCAGCAGCCTGGAGGAGGGTCCCCAGCATTTT
>TRBJ1-5|TRBV28|TRBD1|.
CASSLYGTGKHQPQHF
TGTGCCAGCAGTTTATATGGGACAGGGAAACATCAGCCCCAGCATTTT
>TRBJ2-5|TRBV18|.|.
CASSPGERGNLVVKTQYF
TGTGCCAGCTCACCTGGGGAAAGGGGGAACCTCGTTGTCAAGACCCAGTACTTC
>TRBJ1-5|TRBV15|.|.
CATSRSGANQPQHF
TGTGCCACCAGCCGGAGTGGGGCCAATCAGCCCCAGCATTTT
>TRBJ1-1|TRBV7-9|.|.
CASSHTRADTEAFF
TGTGCCAGCAGTCACACCAGGGCGGACACTGAAGCTTTCTTT
>TRBJ1-5|TRBV19|.|.
CASTSSGGNQPQHF
TGTGCCAGTACTTCATCCGGTGGCAATCAGCCCCAGCATTTT
>TRBJ2-7|TRBV7-2|TRBD1|.
CASSLAQGTENEQYF
TGTGCCAGCAGCTTAGCGCAGGGGACAGAAAACGAGCAGTACTTC
>TRBJ2-5|TRBV19|.|once
CASSRQSMETQYF
TGTGCCAGTAGTAGGCAAAGTATGGAGACCCAGTACTTC
>TRBJ2-1|TRBV10-3|TRBD1|.
CAISDRDSSYNEQFF
TGTGCCATCAGTGATCGGGACAGCTCCTACAATGAGCAGTTCTTC
>TRBJ1-2|TRBV30|TRBD1|.
CAWVPRDSYYGYTF
TGTGCCTGGGTTCCCCGGGACAGCTACTATGGCTACACCTTC
>TRBJ2-3|TRBV5-5|TRBD1|.
CASSPGQTSTDTQYF
TGTGCCAGCAGCCCGGGACAGACTAGCACAGATACGCAGTATTTT
>TRBJ2-2|TRBV7-2|.|.
CASRAQGRTGELFF
TGTGCCAGCAGAGCACAGGGACGCACCGGGGAGCTGTTTTTT
>TRBJ1-5|TRBV7-8|TRBD1|once
CASSPRTGGEQPQHF
TGTGCCAGCAGCCCAAGGACAGGGGGAGAACAGCCCCAGCATTTT
>TRBJ2-2|TRBV29-1|.|.
CSVVVPGLGGELFF
TGCAGCGTTGTGGTTCCTGGGCTTGGCGGGGAGCTGTTTTTT
>TRBJ2-2|TRBV7-2|TRBD1|.
CASSKTGVSTGELFF
TGTGCCAGCAGCAAGACAGGGGTGAGCACCGGGGAGCTGTTTTTT
>TRBJ1-1|TRBV5-4|TRBD1|.
CASSSMDRGNTEAFF
TGTGCCAGCAGCTCAATGGACAGGGGGAACACTGAAGCTTTCTTT